This T cell receptor beta chain is from a study of blood T cells in healthy people across ages. As regards this clonotype: Its antigen is undetermined.

A J-beta primer mix and a sample-barcoded 5' primer were used in a second PCR of about 7 to 11 cycles. From the 5' RACE reads, TCRdb called clonotypes with MiXCR, one entry per CDR3 protein. Found here are about 1.4 million distinct CDR3 sequences, approximately 59% of them singletons; the top ten hold over 5.5%. Germline assignment: CDR1 LGHNT and CDR2 FRNRAP. The germline V and J ends were trimmed by 5 bases and 7 bases, with 14 bases remaining between them. The CDR3 covers 13 residues. Findings and caveats of the study: A strong correlation was found between TCR beta diversity and the percentage of naive T cells.

The sequence was obtained from a young man in good health. Source material: blood. The genes are TRBV12-5 and TRBJ1-2; D is unclear. Written as DNA, the CDR3 is TGTGCTAGTGGTCCTTCAGAAGGACGTGGCTACACCTTC. This translates into CASGPSEGRGYTF.